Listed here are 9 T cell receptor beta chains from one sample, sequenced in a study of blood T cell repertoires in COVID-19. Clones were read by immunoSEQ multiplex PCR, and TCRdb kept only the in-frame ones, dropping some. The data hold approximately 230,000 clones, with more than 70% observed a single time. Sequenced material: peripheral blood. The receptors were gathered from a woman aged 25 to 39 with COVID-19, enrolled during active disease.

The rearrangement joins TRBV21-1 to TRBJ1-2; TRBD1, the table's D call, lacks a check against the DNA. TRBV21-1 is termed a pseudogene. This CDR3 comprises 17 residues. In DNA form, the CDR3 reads TGTGCCAGCAGCGGTTGGACAGGGGGCCCCGAGGGGGGTGGCTACACCTTC. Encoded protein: CASSGWTGGPEGGGYTF.

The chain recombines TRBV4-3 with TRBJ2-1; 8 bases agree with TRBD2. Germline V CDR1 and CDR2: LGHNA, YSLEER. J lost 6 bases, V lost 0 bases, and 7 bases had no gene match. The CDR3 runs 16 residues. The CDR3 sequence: CASSQERGLAGNEQFF. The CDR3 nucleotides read TGCGCCAGCAGCCAAGAGAGAGGACTAGCAGGCAATGAGCAGTTCTTC.

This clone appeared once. The CDR3 DNA sequence: TGTGCCAGCAGTTTAGAACAGGGTGGTGAGCAGTTCTTC. This sequence encodes CASSLEQGGEQFF. The V call is TRBV12-3 or TRBV12-4, the J call TRBJ2-1, with D possibly TRBD1 on 6 matching bases. V was cut by 1 base and J by 9 bases, with 10 bases left in between. The CDR3 has 13 residues.

The CDR3, as DNA: TGTGCCAGCAGCTTAGAGGGGGGGGATCAGCCCCAGCATTTT. Protein sequence: CASSLEGGDQPQHF. The rearrangement links TRBV7-9 to TRBJ1-5; D may be TRBD1 (6 bases). The CDR3 consists of 14 residues. The V end lost 1 base, the J end lost 5 bases, and 9 bases lay between the germline ends. CDR1 and CDR2 (germline): SEHNR, FQNEAQ (reference sequence). Complete variable domain (other parts from reference TRBV7-9 and TRBJ1-5): DTGVSQNPRHKITKRGQNVTFRCDPISEHNRLYWYRQTLGQGPEFLTYFQNEAQLEKSRLLSDRFSAERPKGSFSTLEIQRTEQGDSAMYLCASSLEGGDQPQHFGDGTRLSIL.

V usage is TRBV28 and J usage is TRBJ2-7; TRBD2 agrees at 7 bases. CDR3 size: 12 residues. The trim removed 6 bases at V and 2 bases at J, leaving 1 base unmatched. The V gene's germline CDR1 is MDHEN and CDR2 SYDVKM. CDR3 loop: CASRGGAYEQYV. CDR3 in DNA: TGTGCCAGCAGGGGGGGGGCCTACGAGCAGTACGTC.

The CDR3 DNA reads as TGTGCCAGCAGTTACTCGGGACAGGGGCACGAGCAGTACGTC. Protein product: CASSYSGQGHEQYV. The chain joins TRBV6-5 to TRBJ2-7, with TRBD1 matching over 10 bases. V lost 0 bases, J lost 5 bases, and 1 base stayed unmatched. This CDR3 is built from 14 residues. In germline, CDR1 is MNHEY, CDR2 SVGAGI.

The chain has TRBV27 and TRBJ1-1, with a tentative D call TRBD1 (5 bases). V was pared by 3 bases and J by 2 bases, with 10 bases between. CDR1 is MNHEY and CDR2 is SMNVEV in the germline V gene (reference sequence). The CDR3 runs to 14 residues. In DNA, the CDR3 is TGTGCCAGCAGTTTCTGGGGGGATAACACTGAAGCTTTCTTT. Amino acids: CASSFWGDNTEAFF.

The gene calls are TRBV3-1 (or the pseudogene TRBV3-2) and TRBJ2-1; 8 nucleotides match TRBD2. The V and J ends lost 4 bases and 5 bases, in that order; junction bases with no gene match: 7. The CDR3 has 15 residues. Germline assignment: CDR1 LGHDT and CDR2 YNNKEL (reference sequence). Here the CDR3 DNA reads TGTGCCAGCAGCCCCCTCCGGGAGGGTAACAATGAGCAGTTCTTC. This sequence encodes CASSPLREGNNEQFF.

CDR3 loop: CASSGSTGTDTQYF. Here the CDR3 DNA reads TGTGCCAGCAGCGGTAGCACGGGCACAGATACGCAGTATTTT. The V call is TRBV11-2, the J call TRBJ2-3; D remains unclear. V lost 5 bases and J 1 base, leaving 10 bases between the germline ends. Germline V gene data show CDR1 as SGHAT and CDR2 as FQNNGV. The CDR3 sequence is 14 residues long. Full variable domain (outside the CDR3, taken from reference TRBV11-2 and TRBJ2-3): EAGVAQSPRYKIIEKRQSVAFWCNPISGHATLYWYQQILGQGPKLLIQFQNNGVVDDSQLPKDRFSAERLKGVDSTLKIQPAKLEDSAVYLCASSGSTGTDTQYFGPGTRLTVL.